A single sample gave rise to the 27 T cell receptor beta chains below, sequenced in a study of blood T cells in healthy people across ages. Next came a second PCR, run for about 6 to 12 cycles, which used a sample-barcoded 5' primer along with a J-beta primer mix. TCRdb reprocessed the 5' RACE reads with MiXCR, giving one entry per CDR3 protein. Among roughly 720,000 distinct CDR3 sequences listed, 50% to 65% were seen once. Sequencing was carried out using blood. The source is a man older than 75 in good health.

V usage is TRBV24-1 and J usage is TRBJ2-6, with D perhaps being TRBD1 or TRBD2 (6 bases each). The germline V gene has CDR1 KGHDR and CDR2 SFDVKD. CDR3 size: 15 residues. V shed 10 bases and J shed 4 bases, with 16 bases lying between them. The DNA for the CDR3 is TGTGCCACGGGGGGCTTAAATTCAGGGGCCAACGTCCTGACTTTC. Translating gives CATGGLNSGANVLTF.

This rearrangement joins TRBV3-1 to TRBJ2-1, with D hard to call. V gave up 1 base and J gave up 5 bases, with 9 bases separating them. The V gene's germline CDR1 is LGHDT and CDR2 YNNKEL (reference sequence). This CDR3 has 14 amino acids. The CDR3 loop is CASSQAPPHNEQFF. CDR3 DNA sequence: TGTGCCAGCAGCCAAGCCCCCCCGCACAATGAGCAGTTCTTC.

In this sample, this clonotype turned up a few times. The chain's CDR3 is CASSLSPLEQFF. The CDR3 DNA follows: TGTGCCAGCAGCCTCTCCCCGCTCGAGCAGTTCTTC. The V gene is TRBV7-9, the J gene TRBJ2-1; D is unresolved. The ends were cut back, 5 bases at V and 10 bases at J, with 12 bases in the middle. The CDR3 loop spans 12 amino acids. Germline V gene data show CDR1 as SEHNR and CDR2 as FQNEAQ (reference sequence).

This clonotype was detected only once. This sequence joins TRBV6-1 and TRBJ1-2; D is ambiguous. The CDR3 extends over 12 amino acids. Germline V CDR1 and CDR2: MNHNS, SASEGT. Trimming shortened V by 7 bases and J by 2 bases, and 8 bases separated the two germline ends. The CDR3 region has the DNA TGTGCCAGCATAGCGGAAAACTATGGCTACACCTTC. Amino acids: CASIAENYGYTF.

The rearrangement uses TRBV7-2 and TRBJ2-3; D is undetermined. The V end lost 4 bases, the J end lost 4 bases, and 9 bases lay between the germline ends. Germline CDR1 is SGHTA and CDR2 is FQGNSA. The CDR3 has 13 residues. The CDR3 spells CASSSSFADTQYF. The CDR3 DNA reads TGTGCCAGCAGCTCCTCCTTCGCAGATACGCAGTATTTT.

This chain uses TRBV2 with TRBJ1-2; possibly TRBD1 for D (6 bases). Germline-derived CDR1 and CDR2 are SNHLY and FYNNEI. V was clipped by 6 bases and J by 10 bases, with 15 bases between them. This CDR3 is built from 12 residues. For the CDR3, the DNA is TGTGCCAGCAGGGACAGCCTTCGCCCCTACACCTTC. Protein product: CASRDSLRPYTF.

Regarding this clonotype: One junction end disagrees with the germline gene, perhaps due to a read error. J is TRBJ1-1 and V is TRBV10-3; D unclear. The germline gives CDR1 ENHRY, CDR2 SYGVKD. The CDR3 runs 15 residues. CDR3 in DNA: TGTGCCATCAGTGAGTCTCCCGGTTCGAACGCTGAAGCTTTCTTT. Translation gives CAISESPGSNAEAFF.

J is TRBJ2-5 and V is TRBV3-1, with 13 positions matching TRBD2. The CDR3 totals 15 residues. CDR1 LGHDT and CDR2 YNNKEL come from the germline V gene (reference sequence). The V gene end was trimmed by 6 bases and the J gene end by 11 bases; junction bases not matched to a gene: 12. Here the CDR3 DNA reads TGTGCCAGCAGGCAGGGACTAGCGGGGAACATGGAGCAGTACTTC. Its protein is CASRQGLAGNMEQYF.

The rearrangement uses TRBV6-5 and TRBJ2-2; D gene unclear. The CDR3 sequence is 13 residues long. V shed 4 bases and J shed 4 bases, with 7 bases lying between them. The germline gives CDR1 MNHEY, CDR2 SVGAGI. The DNA of the CDR3 is TGTGCCAGCAGTTCGGACGCCACCGGGGAGCTGTTTTTT. It codes for CASSSDATGELFF.

The V gene is TRBV6-6, the J gene TRBJ1-5; no reliable D call. Germline V CDR1 and CDR2: MNHNY, SVGAGI (reference sequence). This CDR3 comprises 12 residues. The ends were cut back, 6 bases at V and 9 bases at J, with 12 bases in the middle. The chain's CDR3 is CASSLDPGPQHF. CDR3 DNA: TGTGCCAGCAGCCTTGACCCGGGGCCCCAGCATTTT.

This clonotype occurred once. The chain employs TRBV11-2 and TRBJ2-7, with TRBD2 matching over 8 bases. There are 16 residues in the CDR3. Germline CDR1 and CDR2: SGHAT and FQNNGV. The trim removed 3 bases at V and 2 bases at J, leaving 9 bases unmatched. CDR3 DNA: TGTGCCAGCAGCTTTCAAAGCGGGAGACTTACCTACGAGCAGTACTTC. Its translation is CASSFQSGRLTYEQYF.

Points on this clonotype: An end of the junction differs from the germline gene, which may be a read error. The chain links TRBV6-1 to TRBJ1-5, with D tentatively TRBD1 (5 bases). Germline CDR1 and CDR2: MNHNS and SASEGT. This CDR3 has 12 residues. The CDR3 coding sequence is TGTGCCAGCGGTGAAGGGGTCGGCGCCCAGCATTTT. Amino acid sequence: CASGEGVGAQHF.

This clonotype appeared a few times. The rearrangement links TRBV14 to TRBJ2-1, with 8 bases identical to TRBD2. V gave up 0 bases and J gave up 9 bases; unmatched junction bases: 16. This CDR3 has 18 residues. The germline gives CDR1 SGHDN, CDR2 FVKESK. Here the CDR3 reads CASSQDLRSGNLMREQFF. The CDR3 DNA sequence: TGTGCCAGCAGCCAAGACCTCCGTAGCGGGAACCTAATGCGTGAGCAGTTCTTC.

The chain uses TRBV6-5 and TRBJ1-2; the match to TRBD1 covers 9 bases. This CDR3 spans 16 amino acids. V gave up 8 bases and J gave up 1 base; unmatched junction bases: 11. The V gene's germline CDR1 is MNHEY and CDR2 SVGAGI. This CDR3 is CASGSLGTGINYGYTF. CDR3 nucleotides: TGTGCCAGCGGCTCCTTAGGGACAGGGATTAACTATGGCTACACCTTC.

This clonotype was counted a few times. A much larger clone differs from this one at a single base, so this may be a read error. This rearrangement joins TRBV11-2 to TRBJ2-5; TRBD2 matches at 14 bases. The CDR3 totals 14 residues. The trim removed 5 bases at V and 11 bases at J, leaving 7 bases unmatched. Per the germline V gene, CDR1 is SGHAT and CDR2 is FQNNGV. CDR3 loop: CASSGTSGSNEQYF. CDR3 bases: TGTGCCAGCAGCGGGACTAGCGGGAGCAATGAGCAGTACTTC.

The chain employs TRBV27 and TRBJ2-4, with 8 nucleotides matching TRBD1. The J call may not be correct, given that the DNA end is closer to TRBJ2-5. The V gene's germline CDR1 is MNHEY and CDR2 SMNVEV (reference sequence). The CDR3 covers 13 residues. CDR3 sequence: CASSSWTGETQYF. CDR3 sequence (DNA): TGTGCCAGCAGTTCCTGGACAGGGGAGACCCAGTACTTC.

A remark on this clonotype: Mismatch with germline at one junction end may stem from a read error. This chain uses TRBV15 with TRBJ2-7, with no clear D. Per the germline V gene, CDR1 is LNHNV and CDR2 is YYDKDF (reference sequence). The CDR3 runs 15 residues. The CDR3: CATSRDPALGHEQYF. CDR3 nucleotide sequence: TGCGCCACCAGCAGAGATCCGGCCCTCGGGCACGAGCAGTACTTC.

This clonotype was seen more than once but under ten times. J is TRBJ1-5 and V is TRBV27; a possible D gene is TRBD1 (5 bases). This CDR3 is built from 14 residues. V lost 2 bases and J lost 9, with 14 bases in between. Looked up from germline, CDR1 is MNHEY and CDR2 is SMNVEV (reference sequence). This CDR3 reads CASSLKNQGWPQHF. DNA of the CDR3: TGTGCCAGCAGTTTAAAGAATCAGGGATGGCCCCAGCATTTT.

The CDR3 loop reads CSELNRDRGKETQYF. The CDR3 DNA follows: TGCAGCGAACTAAACCGGGACAGGGGCAAAGAGACCCAGTACTTC. The rearrangement joins TRBV29-1 to TRBJ2-5; 10 bases are shared with TRBD1. CDR3 length: 15 amino acids. CDR1 is SQVTM and CDR2 is ANQGSEA in the germline V gene. J gave up 3 bases and V 7 bases, and 11 bases lay outside the gene matches.

V usage is TRBV7-9 and J usage is TRBJ2-3; 14 bases match TRBD2. This CDR3 comprises 15 residues. Germline CDR1 is SEHNR and CDR2 is FQNEAQ (reference sequence). V lost 6 bases to trimming and J lost 14 bases; unmatched junction nucleotides: 13. The CDR3 DNA sequence: TGTGCCAGCAGGCCCGACGGACTAGCGGGAGGATACGCGTATTTT. This codes for CASRPDGLAGGYAYF.

V and J are TRBV12-3 or TRBV12-4 and TRBJ2-7; TRBD2 aligns across 10 bases. The V gene end was trimmed by 8 bases and the J gene end by 12 bases; junction bases not matched to a gene: 16. This CDR3 comprises 14 residues. The CDR3 bases are TGTGCCAGCCAAATGGGGACTAGCGACCGAAAATGGTACTTC. Translating gives CASQMGTSDRKWYF.

This chain joins TRBV9 and TRBJ1-4, with TRBD1 as a possible D gene (5 bases). The V and J ends lost 4 bases and 0 bases respectively, with 10 bases between them. Per the germline V gene, CDR1 is SGDLS and CDR2 is YYNGEE. This CDR3 region has 15 residues. The CDR3 spells CASSRDPATNEKLFF. The CDR3 coding sequence is TGTGCCAGCAGCCGGGACCCTGCAACTAATGAAAAACTGTTTTTT.

This sequence joins TRBV2 and TRBJ2-5, with D possibly matching TRBD1 (5 bases). The CDR3 consists of 12 residues. Per germline, CDR1 SNHLY and CDR2 FYNNEI. Trimming removed 2 bases at V and 9 bases at J, with 10 bases between. CDR3 in amino acids: CASSETGRAQYF. CDR3 bases: TGTGCCAGCAGTGAAACAGGAAGGGCCCAGTACTTC.

This chain joins TRBV24-1 and TRBJ1-2, with TRBD1 identical over 11 bases. The CDR3 totals 15 residues. Germline CDR1 reads KGHDR; CDR2 reads SFDVKD. V trimming: 3 bases; J trimming: 8 bases; junction bases outside the gene matches: 7. Here the CDR3 DNA reads TGTGCCACCAGTGATCCCGGACAGGGGGCCGGGGGCTACACCTTC. Its protein is CATSDPGQGAGGYTF.

This clonotype was recorded a few times. This chain joins TRBV12-3 or TRBV12-4 and TRBJ2-7, with unresolved D. V shed 3 bases and J shed 2 bases, with 14 bases lying between them. This CDR3 region has 15 residues. CDR3 residues: CASSLRPLGAYEQYF. The DNA for the CDR3 is TGTGCCAGCAGTTTGCGCCCCTTAGGCGCCTACGAGCAGTACTTC.

At least ten counts were recorded for this clonotype. The chain uses TRBV7-9 and TRBJ2-2; 7 bases map to TRBD2. V lost 5 bases to trimming and J lost 6 bases; unmatched junction nucleotides: 12. This CDR3 comprises 16 residues. Germline values: CDR1 SEHNR, CDR2 FQNEAQ (reference sequence). In DNA, the CDR3 is TGTGCCAGCAGCCCCAGCGGGGTACTGGCGGCCGGGGAGCTGTTTTTT. Its protein is CASSPSGVLAAGELFF.

This clonotype has a handful of counts. This rearrangement joins TRBV24-1 to TRBJ2-3; a possible D gene is TRBD2 (6 bases). CDR1 and CDR2 (germline): KGHDR, SFDVKD. CDR3 length: 14 residues. Trimming pared 4 bases from V and 1 base from J, leaving 8 bases between. Here the CDR3 reads CATSETGGTDTQYF. The CDR3 nucleotides are TGTGCCACCAGTGAGACGGGGGGCACAGATACGCAGTATTTT.